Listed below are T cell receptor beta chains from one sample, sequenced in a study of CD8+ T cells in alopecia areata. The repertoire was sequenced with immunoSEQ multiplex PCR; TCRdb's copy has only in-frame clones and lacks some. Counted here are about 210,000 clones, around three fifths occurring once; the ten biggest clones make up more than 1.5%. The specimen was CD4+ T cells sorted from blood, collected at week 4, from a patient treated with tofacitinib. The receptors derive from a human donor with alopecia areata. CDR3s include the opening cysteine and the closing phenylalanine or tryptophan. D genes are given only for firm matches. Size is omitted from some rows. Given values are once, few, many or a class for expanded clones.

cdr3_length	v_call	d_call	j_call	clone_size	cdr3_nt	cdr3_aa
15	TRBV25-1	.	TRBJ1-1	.	TGTGCCAGCAGGCCCTACCAAGGAGGGGGCACTGAAGCTTTCTTT	CASRPYQGGGTEAFF
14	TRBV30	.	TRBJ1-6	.	TGTGCCTGGAGTGTAGACGGTTATAATTCACCCCTCCACTTT	CAWSVDGYNSPLHF
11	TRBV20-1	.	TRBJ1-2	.	TGCAGTGGTGGACCACAAGATGGCTACACCTTC	CSGGPQDGYTF
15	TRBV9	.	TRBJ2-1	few	TGTGCCAGCAGCGTGGGGACCCTCGGCCGCAATGAGCAGTTCTTC	CASSVGTLGRNEQFF
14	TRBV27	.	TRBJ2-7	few	TGTGCCAGCAGTCCCACAACGGTTTCCTACGAGCAGTACTTC	CASSPTTVSYEQYF
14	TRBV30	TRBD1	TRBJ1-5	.	TGTGCCTGGAGTGCTACAGGGGGCGGACAGCCCCAGCATTTT	CAWSATGGGQPQHF
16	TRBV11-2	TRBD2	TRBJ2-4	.	TGTGCCAGCAGTCCCGGGACTAGCGGTTTCAAAAACATTCAGTACTTC	CASSPGTSGFKNIQYF
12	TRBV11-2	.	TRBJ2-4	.	TGTGCCAGCAGCTTGGGGGTTCAGGATCAGTACTTC	CASSLGVQDQYF
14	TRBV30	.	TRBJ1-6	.	TGTGCCTGCGCGGACACCCCTTATAATTCACCCCTCCACTTT	CACADTPYNSPLHF
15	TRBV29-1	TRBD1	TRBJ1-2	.	TGCAGCGCCTCCGCCGGGACAGGGGTGAACTATGGCTACACCTTC	CSASAGTGVNYGYTF
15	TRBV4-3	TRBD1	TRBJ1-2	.	TGCGCCAGCAGCCAAATGTTGGGACAGCCCTATGGCTACACCTTC	CASSQMLGQPYGYTF
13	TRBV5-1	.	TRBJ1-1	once	TGCGCCAGCCGGGACATCCTGAACACTGAAGCTTTCTTT	CASRDILNTEAFF
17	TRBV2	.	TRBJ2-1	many	TGTGCCAGCAGTGAACGCCAGGCACTGGGCTCCTACAATGAGCAGTTCTTC	CASSERQALGSYNEQFF
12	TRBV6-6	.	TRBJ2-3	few	TGTGCCAGCAGTTACGGGACAGATACGCAGTATTTT	CASSYGTDTQYF
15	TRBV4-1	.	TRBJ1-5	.	TGCGCCAGCAGCCAAGTGGAGGGTAGCAATCAGCCCCAGCATTTT	CASSQVEGSNQPQHF
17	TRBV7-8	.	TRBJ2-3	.	TGTGCCAGCAGCTCAACTTGGGGGGCCGGCAACACAGATACGCAGTATTTT	CASSSTWGAGNTDTQYF
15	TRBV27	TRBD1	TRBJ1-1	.	TGTGCCAGCAGCGACAGGGGGCCGAGGAACACTGAAGCTTTCTTT	CASSDRGPRNTEAFF
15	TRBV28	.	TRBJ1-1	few	TGTGCCATCAGGGGCACCCGGAGGATGAACACTGAAGCTTTCTTT	CAIRGTRRMNTEAFF
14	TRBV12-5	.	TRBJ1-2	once	TGTGCTAGTGGTTTGGCACAGCTAAACGGTGGCTACACCTTC	CASGLAQLNGGYTF
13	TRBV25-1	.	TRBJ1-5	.	TGTGCCAGCACCGCAGAGGGAAATCAGCCCCAGCATTTT	CASTAEGNQPQHF
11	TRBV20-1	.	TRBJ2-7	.	TGCAGTGCAACCTGGCGGAACGAGCAGTACTTC	CSATWRNEQYF
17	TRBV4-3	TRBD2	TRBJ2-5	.	TGCGCCAGCAGCCAAGCCACTCCGGGAGGGACGGGGGAGACCCAGTACTTC	CASSQATPGGTGETQYF
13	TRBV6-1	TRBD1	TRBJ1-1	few	TGTGCCAGCACTTGGGACAGCAACACTGAAGCTTTCTTT	CASTWDSNTEAFF
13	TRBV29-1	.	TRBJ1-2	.	TGCAGCGTTGAAAGCCGATCTCCGTTCCGCTACACCTTC	CSVESRSPFRYTF
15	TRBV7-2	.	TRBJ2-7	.	TGTGCCAGCAGCTTAGCCGCTCTGGACAGCTACGAGCAGTACTTC	CASSLAALDSYEQYF
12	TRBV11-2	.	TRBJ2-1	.	TGTGCCAGCAGCTTAGACCTCAATGAGCAGTTCTTC	CASSLDLNEQFF
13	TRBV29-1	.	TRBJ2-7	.	TGCAGCGTTGTAATTCCGGGAGACTACGAGCAGTACTTC	CSVVIPGDYEQYF
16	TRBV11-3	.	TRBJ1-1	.	TGTGCCAGCAGCTTAAGTGCGGGTCCCCTAAGTGCTGAAGCTTTCTTT	CASSLSAGPLSAEAFF
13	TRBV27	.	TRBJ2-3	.	TGTGCCAGCGGCTTACAGATCACAGATACGCAGTATTTT	CASGLQITDTQYF
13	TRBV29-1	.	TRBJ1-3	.	TGCAGCGTTGGCAGAAACACTGGAAACACCATATATTTT	CSVGRNTGNTIYF
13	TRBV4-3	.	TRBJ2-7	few	TGCGCCAGCAGCCAAGATCTAAGCTACGAGCAGTACTTC	CASSQDLSYEQYF
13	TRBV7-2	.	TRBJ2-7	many	TGTGCCAGCGAAGACGGGGTCTACTACGAGCAGTACTTC	CASEDGVYYEQYF
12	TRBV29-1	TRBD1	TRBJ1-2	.	TGCAGCGGGTGGGGACAGGAACATGGCTACACCTTC	CSGWGQEHGYTF
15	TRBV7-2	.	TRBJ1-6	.	TGTGCCAGCAGCTTAGATCGCCCAGGGAATTCACCCCTCCACTTT	CASSLDRPGNSPLHF
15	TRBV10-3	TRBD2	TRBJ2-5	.	TGTGCCATCAGTGAGGAGCGGGGGAACCAAGAGACCCAGTACTTC	CAISEERGNQETQYF
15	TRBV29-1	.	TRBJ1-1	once	TGCAGCGTTGAGGGGAAACGGGGGCTTGACACTGAAGCTTTCTTT	CSVEGKRGLDTEAFF
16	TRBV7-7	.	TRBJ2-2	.	TGTGCCAGCAGCTTAGGGTCCAGGGGCGGTCGCGGGGAGCTGTTTTTT	CASSLGSRGGRGELFF
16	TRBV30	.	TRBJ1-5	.	TGTGCCTGGAGTCTGAAAGGGGCCGGGGGCAATCAGCCCCAGCATTTT	CAWSLKGAGGNQPQHF
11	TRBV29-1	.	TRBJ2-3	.	TGCAGCGTTGCAACGAAAGATACGCAGTATTTT	CSVATKDTQYF
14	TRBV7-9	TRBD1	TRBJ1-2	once	TGTGCCAGCAGCCGACAGGGGTTCCAATATGGCTACACCTTC	CASSRQGFQYGYTF
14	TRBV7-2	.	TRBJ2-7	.	TGTGCCAGCAGCTTAGTGGTGGCTTCGGTCGAGCAGTACTTC	CASSLVVASVEQYF
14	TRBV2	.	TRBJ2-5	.	TGTGCCAGCAGTACCGTGCTAGGATGGGAGACCCAGTACTTC	CASSTVLGWETQYF
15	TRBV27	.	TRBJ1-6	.	TGTGCCAGCAGTTTTAGGGGGGCTGGTTATTCACCCCTCCACTTT	CASSFRGAGYSPLHF
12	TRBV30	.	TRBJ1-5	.	TGTGCCTGGAGTGTACAGGAACAGCCCCAGCATTTT	CAWSVQEQPQHF
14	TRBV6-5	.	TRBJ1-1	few	TGTGCCAGCAATCCGGACAGTGTGAACACTGAAGCTTTCTTT	CASNPDSVNTEAFF